The rows below give T cell receptor beta chains drawn from one sample of a study of T cells in Graves' hyperthyroidism and ophthalmopathy. TCRdb reprocessed the multiplex PCR reads with MiXCR, giving one entry per CDR3 protein. This table holds around 340,000 distinct CDR3 sequences, approximately 17% found once. Sequencing input: blood. Source of these receptors: a man aged 25 to 45 with Graves' hyperthyroidism. The CDR3 runs from the conserved cysteine through the conserved F or W.

V gene: TRBV5-1; J gene: TRBJ2-4; CDR3 protein: CASSDLGYF
V gene: TRBV7-8; J gene: TRBJ2-7; CDR3 protein: CASSPFGAGTSYEQYF
V gene: TRBV11-1; J gene: TRBJ1-2; CDR3 protein: CASSSFPYGYTF
V gene: TRBV29-1; J gene: TRBJ2-7; CDR3 protein: CSVVMSSYEQYF
V gene: TRBV28; J gene: TRBJ2-5; CDR3 protein: CASSFLSGPKETQYF
V gene: TRBV28; J gene: TRBJ2-7; CDR3 protein: CASSVDRRTSGSSYEQYF
V gene: TRBV7-8; J gene: TRBJ1-5; CDR3 protein: CASSSIGLYQPQHF
V gene: TRBV4-1; J gene: TRBJ2-1; CDR3 protein: CASSQDPFGGTEQFF
V gene: TRBV12-3/TRBV12-4; J gene: TRBJ2-1; CDR3 protein: CASSPPRGRAGYNEQFF
V gene: TRBV29-1; J gene: TRBJ2-3; CDR3 protein: CSVELLTRTDTQYF
V gene: TRBV2; J gene: TRBJ2-2; CDR3 protein: CASSEARLAGELFF
V gene: TRBV11-2; J gene: TRBJ2-2; CDR3 protein: CASSPIRGTGELFF
V gene: TRBV5-1; J gene: TRBJ2-3; CDR3 protein: CASSRNGLNRRSLADTQYF
V gene: TRBV20-1; J gene: TRBJ2-3; CDR3 protein: CSAGAGPDTQYF
V gene: TRBV20-1; J gene: TRBJ1-5; CDR3 protein: CSAQDSYSNQPQHF
V gene: TRBV10-3; J gene: TRBJ1-2; CDR3 protein: CATTGTGGLGYGYTF
V gene: TRBV12-3/TRBV12-4; J gene: TRBJ2-3; CDR3 protein: CASSPTSRSTDTQYF
V gene: TRBV9; J gene: TRBJ2-1; CDR3 protein: CASSAGAGKTYNEQFF
V gene: TRBV9; J gene: TRBJ2-3; CDR3 protein: CASSASLLAGAGDTQYF
V gene: TRBV6-5; J gene: TRBJ1-5; CDR3 protein: CASSLGGDSQPQHF
V gene: TRBV6-1; J gene: TRBJ2-7; CDR3 protein: CASSEGLAGYEQYF
V gene: TRBV6-1; J gene: TRBJ2-7; CDR3 protein: CATVAGDEQYF
V gene: TRBV30; J gene: TRBJ1-1; CDR3 protein: CAWNPGGMTEAFF
V gene: TRBV2; J gene: TRBJ2-2; CDR3 protein: CASSGGAGPSLFF
V gene: TRBV9; J gene: TRBJ2-7; CDR3 protein: CASSPSGGGPSYEQYF
V gene: TRBV12-3/TRBV12-4; J gene: TRBJ1-5; CDR3 protein: CASSPAQGVHQPQHF
V gene: TRBV30; J gene: TRBJ2-4; CDR3 protein: CAWSFRSGSRNIQYF
V gene: TRBV24-1; J gene: TRBJ1-1; CDR3 protein: CATSDSLATEAFF
V gene: TRBV20-1; J gene: TRBJ2-5; CDR3 protein: CSARGLYSEDSQDGETQYF
V gene: TRBV20-1; J gene: TRBJ1-1; CDR3 protein: CSAGYLGTEAFF
V gene: TRBV19; J gene: TRBJ2-3; CDR3 protein: CASSRREGDTQYF
V gene: TRBV10-3; J gene: TRBJ2-1; CDR3 protein: CAISEQAGIGNEQFF
V gene: TRBV20-1; J gene: TRBJ1-2; CDR3 protein: CSARWGWDGYTF
V gene: TRBV7-3; J gene: TRBJ1-6; CDR3 protein: CASSFASSYNSPLHF
V gene: TRBV6-2/TRBV6-3; J gene: TRBJ2-3; CDR3 protein: CASSYSTQSLTDTQYF
V gene: TRBV7-2; J gene: TRBJ1-1; CDR3 protein: CASSPRVGTEAFF
V gene: TRBV7-9; J gene: TRBJ1-5; CDR3 protein: CASSLGGQSNQPQHF
V gene: TRBV4-1; J gene: TRBJ2-3; CDR3 protein: CASSQAPWPYGNTQYF
V gene: TRBV30; J gene: TRBJ2-7; CDR3 protein: CAGRDLGEQYF
V gene: TRBV5-5; J gene: TRBJ2-7; CDR3 protein: CASSLGQALHPYEQYF
V gene: TRBV20-1; J gene: TRBJ2-1; CDR3 protein: CSAREAVKMILNNEQFF
V gene: TRBV20-1; J gene: TRBJ1-1; CDR3 protein: CSASKHREDTEAFF
V gene: TRBV12-3/TRBV12-4; J gene: TRBJ2-5; CDR3 protein: CASSLAPRRETQYF
V gene: TRBV11-2; J gene: TRBJ2-3; CDR3 protein: CASSLEAGTSTDTQYF
V gene: TRBV11-3; J gene: TRBJ2-5; CDR3 protein: CASSFGERETQYF